This T cell receptor (beta chain) emerged from a study of T cells in Graves' hyperthyroidism and ophthalmopathy. Across the whole study: Any treatment followed the collection of peripheral blood at initial diagnosis. Study-wide points: Ophthalmopathy, which appeared later, was predicted by the model a median approximately 6 months before onset. Blood also held most thyroid clonotypes expanded beyond 0.001.

The ends were cut back, 7 bases at V and 2 bases at J, with 11 bases in the middle. Germline CDR1 is SGHTA and CDR2 is FQGNSA. The length of the CDR3 is 13 residues. TCR beta CDR3 region amplification was performed from RNA transcripts. During a first-round RT-PCR of the TCR CDR3, the HTBI primer set was used. TCRdb analysed the multiplex PCR reads with MiXCR anew, one entry per CDR3 protein. The data hold around 190,000 distinct CDR3 sequences, with approximately 15% observed a single time. It was uncontrolled infection, other autoimmune disease, pregnancy or lactation that excluded patients. This clonotype was recorded many times. The target antigen is unknown.

This rearrangement joins TRBV7-2 to TRBJ1-1; D uncertain. The sequencing input was blood. The source is a woman between 45 and 65 years old with Graves' hyperthyroidism. The CDR3 spells CASTPSRNTEAFF. In DNA form, the CDR3 reads TGTGCCAGCACCCCCTCGCGAAACACTGAAGCTTTCTTT.